This T cell receptor (beta chain) emerged from a study of blood T cell repertoires in COVID-19. Overall study: T cells, B-cell-depleted T cells, or PBMCs supplied cDNA or gDNA.

In the original processing: Amplification from reference gene primers served as the basis for estimated nucleated cell counts. This table comes from immunoSEQ multiplex PCR, and its TCRdb copy is limited to in-frame clones, with some not included. V and J calls and clone size are copied from that table; D and trimming were computed from the DNA. The repertoire holds about 480,000 clones, with 80% to 90% as singletons. Participants reported their clinical history, and cohort assignment relied on those reports. Recovery among Cohort 3 donors was established by two negative PCRs, clearance, or symptom resolution. Sequences were obtained from PBMCs or T cells enriched from blood (not recorded which). The receptor comes from a woman aged 60 to 75 who had recovered from COVID-19.

The CDR3 coding sequence is TGTGCCAGCAGCGGACAGGGGAAGGTGAACACTGAAGCTTTCTTT. Amino acids: CASSGQGKVNTEAFF. The chain is built from TRBV7-9 and TRBJ1-1; 9 nucleotides match TRBD1. Trimming removed 5 bases from V and 0 bases from J; junction bases left unmatched: 4. The CDR3 is made up of 15 amino acids. The V gene's germline CDR1 is SEHNR and CDR2 FQNEAQ (reference sequence).